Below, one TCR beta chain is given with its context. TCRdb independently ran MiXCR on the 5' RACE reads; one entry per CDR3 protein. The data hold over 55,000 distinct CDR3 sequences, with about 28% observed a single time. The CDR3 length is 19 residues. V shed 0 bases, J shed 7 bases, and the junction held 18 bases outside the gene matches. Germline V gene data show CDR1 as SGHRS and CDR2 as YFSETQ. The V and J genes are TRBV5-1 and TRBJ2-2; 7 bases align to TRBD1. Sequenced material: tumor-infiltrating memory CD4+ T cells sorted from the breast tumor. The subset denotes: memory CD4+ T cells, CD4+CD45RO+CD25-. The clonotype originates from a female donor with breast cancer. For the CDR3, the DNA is TGCGCCAGCAGCTTGGGGGAGAATAGGGACAGCCTATGGAACGGGGAGCTGTTTTTT. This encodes CASSLGENRDSLWNGELFF. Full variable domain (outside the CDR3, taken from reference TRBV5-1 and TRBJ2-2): KAGVTQTPRYLIKTRGQQVTLSCSPISGHRSVSWYQQTPGQGLQFLFEYFSETQRNKGNFPGRFSGRQFSNSRSEMNVSTLELGDSALYLCASSLGENRDSLWNGELFFGEGSRLTVL.